These 32 T cell receptor beta chains share one sample of origin, sequenced in a study of regulatory T cells in long-lasting Graves disease. Time point reported: persistent/refractory GD, antithyroid drugs over 5 years with positive TRAb. TCR sequences were obtained from RNA taken from PBMCs. HTBI primers from iRepertoire and Arm-PCR of CDR3 regions yielded the TCR beta libraries. TCRdb independently ran MiXCR on the multiplex PCR reads; one entry per CDR3 protein. Here the sample spans roughly 300,000 distinct CDR3 sequences, approximately 20% being singletons. The sequences come from peripheral blood mononuclear cells (PBMCs), collected when the disease was refractory, from a patient treated with antithyroid drugs. The source of these receptors is a female donor with Graves disease.

V gene TRBV30 combines with J gene TRBJ1-2, with a weak D call TRBD1 (5 bases). Germline values: CDR1 GTSNPN, CDR2 SVGIG (reference sequence). The CDR3 is 14 residues long. V was trimmed by 5 bases and J by 5 bases, leaving 18 bases between them. The CDR3 loop is CAWGRGEGTYGYTF. In nucleotides, the CDR3 is TGTGCCTGGGGGCGGGGAGAGGGGACGTATGGCTACACCTTC.

This clonotype was seen a few times. This chain links TRBV7-2 with TRBJ2-7, with TRBD2 matching over 10 bases. Trimming took 4 bases from V and 6 from J; bases not matched to a gene: 9. CDR1 and CDR2 (germline): SGHTA, FQGNSA. The CDR3 covers 15 residues. Here the CDR3 DNA reads TGTGCCAGCAGCTCCTGGGGGGGACTAGCGCCCGAGCAGTACTTC. It is translated as CASSSWGGLAPEQYF. Drawing the rest from reference TRBV7-2 and TRBJ2-7, the complete variable domain is GAGVSQSPSNKVTEKGKDVELRCDPISGHTALYWYRQSLGQGLEFLIYFQGNSAPDKSGLPSDRFSAERTGGSVSTLTIQRTQQEDSAVYLCASSSWGGLAPEQYFGPGTRLTVT.

This clonotype was seen at least ten times. J is TRBJ2-7 and V is TRBV28, with 8 positions matching TRBD2. J lost 7 bases, V lost 4 bases, and 12 bases had no gene match. The germline V gene encodes CDR1 MDHEN and CDR2 SYDVKM. This CDR3 comprises 15 residues. The DNA for the CDR3 is TGTGCCAGCAGTTCGGGGGGGGGGACCCCGGGGGAGCAGTACTTC. It is translated as CASSSGGGTPGEQYF.

This clonotype appeared many times. The genes are TRBV28 and TRBJ2-4; D is ambiguous. CDR1 and CDR2 from the germline V gene are MDHEN and SYDVKM. V lost 10 bases and J lost 6, with 10 bases in between. The CDR3 extends over 11 amino acids. CDR3 nucleotide sequence: TGTGCCACCCAAGACGGAAACATTCAGTACTTC. The encoded protein is CATQDGNIQYF.

A few counts support this clonotype. This chain uses TRBV27 with TRBJ2-7; TRBD1 might be the D (6 bases). The CDR3 sequence is 14 residues long. Germline loops: CDR1 MNHEY, CDR2 SMNVEV (reference sequence). V gave up 8 bases and J gave up 4 bases, with 18 bases separating them. The CDR3 bases are TGTGCCAGCGCCGACCAGGGGTTAGGGTACGAGCAGTACTTC. As protein: CASADQGLGYEQYF.

This clonotype was seen more than once but under ten times. The CDR3 bases are TGTGCCAGCGGAAACAGGGGGCAGGGTTCCGGGGAGCTGTTTTTT. Residues: CASGNRGQGSGELFF. This chain connects TRBV6-8 to TRBJ2-2, with TRBD1 matching over 9 bases. The CDR3 covers 15 residues. CDR1 is MNHGY, CDR2 SAAAGT, per germline. The ends lost 8 bases at V and 6 bases at J; junction bases unmatched: 10.

This clonotype has just a few counts. V usage is TRBV20-1 and J usage is TRBJ2-2; TRBD2 matches 13 bases. The V segment lost 5 bases and the J segment 7 bases; nucleotides outside the gene matches: 7. This CDR3 is 15 amino acids long. Per the germline V gene, CDR1 is DFQATT and CDR2 is SNEGSKA (reference sequence). This chain's CDR3 is CSAPGTSGTDGELFF. For the CDR3, the DNA is TGCAGTGCTCCCGGGACTAGCGGGACTGACGGGGAGCTGTTTTTT.

The rearrangement links TRBV20-1 to TRBJ2-5, with TRBD2 matching 13 bases. The CDR3 is made up of 15 amino acids. V shed 6 bases and J 5 bases; nucleotides not matched to a gene: 9. Germline lookup yields CDR1 DFQATT and CDR2 SNEGSKA (reference sequence). The CDR3 DNA follows: TGCAGTGCCTTGTCCGGGACTAGCGGGATTGAGACCCAGTACTTC. It translates to CSALSGTSGIETQYF.

This clonotype was observed at least ten times. The rearrangement uses TRBV15 and TRBJ1-2; D is unresolved. This CDR3 has 13 residues. Germline V gene lookup returns CDR1 LNHNV and CDR2 YYDKDF (reference sequence). The ends were cut back, 1 base at V and 4 bases at J, with 7 bases in the middle. The CDR3 nucleotides read TGTGCCACCAGCAGAGGTCAGCTCTATGGCTACACCTTC. It yields the protein CATSRGQLYGYTF.

The sample holds many counts of this clonotype. This chain links TRBV28 with TRBJ2-5; tentative D call: TRBD2 (6 bases). V was clipped by 4 bases and J by 4 bases, with 10 bases between them. Looked up from germline, CDR1 is MDHEN and CDR2 is SYDVKM. This CDR3 has 13 residues. DNA for the CDR3: TGTGCCAGCAGTTATCAGGGAGGAGAGACCCAGTACTTC. Translating it yields CASSYQGGETQYF.

A remark on this clonotype: Possible read error: a much larger clone is one base away. The chain has TRBV27 and TRBJ2-5; no firm D call. The length of the CDR3 is 14 residues. The V and J ends lost 5 bases and 3 bases respectively, with 13 bases between them. In germline, CDR1 is MNHEY, CDR2 SMNVEV (reference sequence). The CDR3 loop reads CASSTHLIEETQYF. The CDR3 DNA is TGTGCCAGCAGTACACATCTTATCGAAGAGACCCAGTACTTC.

This clonotype was picked up a small number of times. The V gene is TRBV10-3, the J gene TRBJ1-1; tentatively, D is TRBD1 (6 bases). CDR1 and CDR2 from the germline V gene are ENHRY and SYGVKD. V dropped 8 bases and J dropped 5 bases, with 15 bases sitting between them. The CDR3 spans 13 residues. The CDR3 reads CAIHRGGGTEAFF. CDR3 sequence (DNA): TGTGCCATCCACCGGGGAGGGGGAACTGAAGCTTTCTTT.

This clonotype showed up many times. The chain links TRBV28 to TRBJ2-7, with 8 bases lining up with TRBD1. The length of the CDR3 is 13 residues. Germline lookup yields CDR1 MDHEN and CDR2 SYDVKM. V was clipped by 11 bases and J by 0 bases; unmatched bases: 6. CDR3 sequence: CASGTGSSYEQYF. DNA of the CDR3: TGTGCCTCCGGGACAGGTAGCTCCTACGAGCAGTACTTC.

A note on this clonotype: The junction departs from germline at one end; a sequencing error may be responsible. The chain uses TRBV7-2 and TRBJ2-7; tentatively, D is TRBD1 (5 bases). Germline CDR1 is SGHTA and CDR2 is FQGNSA. The CDR3 sequence is 15 residues long. The DNA for the CDR3 is TGCGCCAGCAGCCAAGAGCTTGACAGCTCCTACGAGCAGTACTTC. Translated, it gives CASSQELDSSYEQYF.

This clonotype was seen many times. CDR3 sequence: CASSLELRAVDEQYF. CDR3 DNA sequence: TGTGCCAGCAGCTTAGAGTTGCGGGCGGTCGACGAGCAGTACTTC. The chain recombines TRBV7-2 with TRBJ2-7, with a weak D call TRBD2 (5 bases). The germline V gene encodes CDR1 SGHTA and CDR2 FQGNSA. The germline V and J ends were trimmed by 1 base and 5 bases, with 15 bases remaining between them. The CDR3 totals 15 residues.

This clonotype appeared many times. This chain links TRBV20-1 with TRBJ1-4; 8 bases are a match to TRBD1. The CDR3 is 13 amino acids. CDR1 is DFQATT and CDR2 is SNEGSKA in the germline V gene (reference sequence). The V gene end was trimmed by 1 base and the J gene end by 7 bases; junction bases not matched to a gene: 2. CDR3 DNA: TGCAGTGCTAGAGGCAGGGGGCTTGAAAAACTGTTTTTT. Amino acids: CSARGRGLEKLFF.

This clonotype was counted at least ten times. This chain uses TRBV28 with TRBJ1-5; 7 bases fit TRBD1. Trimming removed 7 bases from V and 2 bases from J; junction bases left unmatched: 11. The germline CDR1 and CDR2 sequences are MDHEN and SYDVKM. There are 16 residues in the CDR3. The CDR3 DNA is TGTGCCAGCATCCCAGGACAGGCAAGGGGCAATCAGCCCCAGCATTTT. Protein sequence: CASIPGQARGNQPQHF. Supplemented by reference TRBV28 and TRBJ1-5, the full variable domain reads DVKVTQSSRYLVKRTGEKVFLECVQDMDHENMFWYRQDPGLGLRLIYFSYDVKMKEKGDIPEGYSVSREKKERFSLILESASTNQTSMYLCASIPGQARGNQPQHFGDGTRLSIL.

The chain is built from TRBV4-1 and TRBJ2-2, with a possible D match to TRBD2 (5 bases). Trimming pared 4 bases from V and 7 bases from J, leaving 10 bases between. The germline CDR1 and CDR2 sequences are MGHRA and YSYEKL. The CDR3 has 13 amino acids. CDR3 protein: CASSLASGGELFF. In DNA, the CDR3 is TGCGCCAGCAGCCTAGCGTCGGGCGGGGAGCTGTTTTTT.

The chain has TRBV29-1 and TRBJ2-7; 8 nucleotides line up with TRBD2. Unmatched junction bases numbered 13, after V lost 4 bases and J lost 2 bases. The CDR3 totals 16 residues. Looked up from germline, CDR1 is SQVTM and CDR2 is ANQGSEA. As DNA, the CDR3 is TGCAGCGTTGGGTATACGGGGCGGGAGGTCCCCTACGAGCAGTACTTC. This codes for CSVGYTGREVPYEQYF.

This clonotype was counted at least ten times. The chain carries TRBV6-1 and TRBJ1-5, with D tentatively TRBD1 (5 bases). Trimming removed 10 bases from V and 3 bases from J, with 13 bases in between. CDR1 MNHNS and CDR2 SASEGT come from the germline V gene. The CDR3 has 13 residues. In DNA form, the CDR3 reads TGTGCCACCCATGTGGGGGTCAATCAGCCCCAGCATTTT. This gives the protein CATHVGVNQPQHF.

The J gene is TRBJ2-2, the V gene TRBV27; TRBD2 matches 9 bases. V was clipped by 2 bases and J by 4 bases; unmatched bases: 5. The CDR3 has 16 residues. Germline V gene sequence: CDR1 MNHEY, CDR2 SMNVEV (reference sequence). Here the CDR3 reads CASSLAGGPGTGELFF. CDR3 sequence (DNA): TGTGCCAGCAGTTTAGCGGGAGGGCCGGGCACCGGGGAGCTGTTTTTT.

This chain uses TRBV3-1 with TRBJ2-7, with TRBD1 matching over 9 bases. With V trimmed by 0 bases and J by 5 bases, 5 bases remained unmatched. CDR3 length: 15 amino acids. The germline CDR1 and CDR2 sequences are LGHDT and YNNKEL (reference sequence). CDR3 protein: CASSQDWRTGDEQYF. The DNA for the CDR3 is TGTGCCAGCAGCCAAGATTGGCGGACAGGGGACGAGCAGTACTTC.

This clonotype came up many times. V and J are TRBV6-1 and TRBJ2-6; D call uncertain. The CDR3 is 15 amino acids. Trimming removed 5 bases from V and 2 bases from J, with 10 bases in between. From germline, CDR1 is MNHNS and CDR2 SASEGT. The DNA of the CDR3 is TGTGCCAGCAGTATATCGAGTGCTGGGGCCAACGTCCTGACTTTC. Its protein product is CASSISSAGANVLTF.

The chain carries TRBV19 and TRBJ2-2; D is undetermined. Trimming left V 5 bases short and J 1 base short, with 8 bases between. The CDR3 spans 14 residues. Germline-derived CDR1 and CDR2 are LNHDA and SQIVND (reference sequence). DNA of the CDR3: TGTGCCAGTAGTGCCGCCGGGAACACCGGGGAGCTGTTTTTT. It specifies CASSAAGNTGELFF.

The table lists this clonotype with a few counts. The chain employs TRBV6-2 or TRBV6-3 and TRBJ2-1; TRBD2 matches 11 bases. The ends lost 4 bases at V and 5 bases at J; junction bases unmatched: 10. Germline CDR1 is MNHEY and CDR2 is SVGEGT. CDR3 length: 17 residues. In DNA form, the CDR3 reads TGTGCCAGCAGTTTTCTAGCGGGAGGTGCGTTGGACAATGAGCAGTTCTTC. It is translated as CASSFLAGGALDNEQFF.

A few counts support this clonotype. The V call is TRBV30, the J call TRBJ2-2; tentatively, D is TRBD1 or TRBD2 (5 bases each). The CDR3 runs to 13 residues. V was shortened by 8 bases and J by 5 bases, with 15 bases between the two germline ends. Germline loops: CDR1 GTSNPN, CDR2 SVGIG (reference sequence). The CDR3 protein is CARQGAWTGELFF. CDR3 sequence (DNA): TGTGCCCGGCAGGGAGCTTGGACCGGGGAGCTGTTTTTT.

This clonotype was detected only a few times. V usage is TRBV5-1 and J usage is TRBJ2-7; D might be TRBD1 (5 bases). This CDR3 has 14 amino acids. CDR1 SGHRS and CDR2 YFSETQ come from the germline V gene. V was cut by 4 bases and J by 2 bases, with 13 bases left in between. Written as DNA, the CDR3 is TGCGCCAGCAGCAACCTAGGGGAAGCCTACGAGCAGTACTTC. Translation: CASSNLGEAYEQYF.

About this clonotype itself: One junction end does not reproduce the germline sequence, and a read error may be involved. This rearrangement joins TRBV20-1 to TRBJ2-4; 12 nucleotides match TRBD2. Germline CDR1 reads DFQATT; CDR2 reads SNEGSKA (reference sequence). CDR3 length: 15 residues. DNA for the CDR3: TGCAGTGTTAGAAAAGGACTAGCGGGAACAAACATTCAGTACTTC. Its translation: CSVRKGLAGTNIQYF.

There are a few counts of this clonotype. J is TRBJ1-5 and V is TRBV19; no clear D gene. V was pared by 1 base and J by 3 bases, with 7 bases between. The CDR3 runs to 14 residues. CDR1 LNHDA and CDR2 SQIVND come from the germline V gene (reference sequence). CDR3 in amino acids: CASSIGLNNQPQHF. DNA of the CDR3: TGTGCCAGTAGTATAGGCCTGAACAATCAGCCCCAGCATTTT.

This clonotype appeared a few times. This sequence joins TRBV7-2 and TRBJ2-5; D is perhaps TRBD2 (5 bases). CDR1 is SGHTA, CDR2 FQGNSA, per germline. The CDR3 contains 14 residues. V lost 5 bases and J lost 0, with 10 bases in between. The CDR3 DNA reads TGTGCCAGCAGCCTCCGGGGAAACCAAGAGACCCAGTACTTC. Translation: CASSLRGNQETQYF.

This clonotype came up a few times. A read error may explain this, as a much larger clone is one base away. The J gene is TRBJ1-2, the V gene TRBV2; 7 bases map to TRBD1. Losses at the gene ends were 2 bases for V and 5 bases for J; bases not matched to a gene: 5. Per the germline V gene, CDR1 is SNHLY and CDR2 is FYNNEI. The CDR3 has 14 residues. CDR3 sequence reads: CASSEPGQPYGYTF. As DNA, the CDR3 is TGTGCCAGCAGTGAACCGGGACAGCCATATGGCTACACCTTC.

This clonotype was seen ten or more times. The chain couples TRBV10-3 to TRBJ2-7, with D unclear. Germline V gene data show CDR1 as ENHRY and CDR2 as SYGVKD. The CDR3 spans 14 residues. Trimming took off 1 base at V and 4 bases at J, with 11 bases between the two ends. The CDR3 bases are TGTGCCATCAGTGAGTTTCCGGATTGGTACGAGCAGTACTTC. Amino acid sequence: CAISEFPDWYEQYF.